This T cell receptor (beta chain) came from a study of OX40 agonist ivuxolimab in advanced cancers. Study details: Of the participants, 40% had some prior anti-PD-1, anti-PD-L1 or anti-CTLA-4 therapy, which was allowed. General observations from the study: Clonal expansion from baseline to week 6 occurred in both CD4+ and CD8+ T cells.

As for this clone: The antigen is unknown.

Libraries were prepared by immunoSEQ multiplex PCR; TCRdb keeps only in-frame clonotypes and omits some of them. The sample carries about 79,000 clones, roughly 94% recorded once. This CDR3 spans 13 amino acids. Germline V gives CDR1 MDHEN, CDR2 SYDVKM. Trimming shortened V by 4 bases and J by 8 bases, and 12 bases separated the two germline ends. This receptor was taken from an adult with an advanced solid tumor such as melanoma, head and neck, liver or kidney cancer. The rearrangement links TRBV28 to TRBJ2-1; no definite D call. This sample comprised CD4+ or CD8+ T cells sorted from blood, obtained in a trial of the OX40 agonist ivuxolimab. The CDR3 coding sequence is TGTGCCAGCAGTTGGGGAAGAATCCATGAGCAGTTCTTC. Its translation is CASSWGRIHEQFF.